This TCR beta chain was identified during a study of T cells in Graves' hyperthyroidism and ophthalmopathy. Germline values: CDR1 MGHDK, CDR2 SYGVNS. The CDR3 is 15 amino acids. Deletions cut 1 base from V and 5 bases from J, with 14 bases between. Uncontrolled infection, other autoimmune disease, pregnancy or lactation led to exclusion. In making diagnoses, clinical symptoms, serum thyroxine and TRAb, thyroid ultrasound and orbital computed tomography were all used. Using RNA transcripts as the source, TCR beta CDR3 regions were amplified. Carried out on the TCR CDR3, a first-round RT-PCR used the HTBI primer set. TCRdb independently ran MiXCR on the multiplex PCR reads; one entry per CDR3 protein. The data contain 400,000 or so distinct CDR3 sequences, about 15% of them singletons.

The origin of this receptor is a woman under 40 with Graves' ophthalmopathy. The V gene is TRBV25-1, the J gene TRBJ1-2, with a tentative D call TRBD1 (6 bases). Sequences were obtained from blood. The CDR3 loop is CASSEFGQGIYGYTF. The CDR3 DNA reads as TGTGCCAGCAGTGAATTCGGTCAGGGGATATATGGCTACACCTTC.